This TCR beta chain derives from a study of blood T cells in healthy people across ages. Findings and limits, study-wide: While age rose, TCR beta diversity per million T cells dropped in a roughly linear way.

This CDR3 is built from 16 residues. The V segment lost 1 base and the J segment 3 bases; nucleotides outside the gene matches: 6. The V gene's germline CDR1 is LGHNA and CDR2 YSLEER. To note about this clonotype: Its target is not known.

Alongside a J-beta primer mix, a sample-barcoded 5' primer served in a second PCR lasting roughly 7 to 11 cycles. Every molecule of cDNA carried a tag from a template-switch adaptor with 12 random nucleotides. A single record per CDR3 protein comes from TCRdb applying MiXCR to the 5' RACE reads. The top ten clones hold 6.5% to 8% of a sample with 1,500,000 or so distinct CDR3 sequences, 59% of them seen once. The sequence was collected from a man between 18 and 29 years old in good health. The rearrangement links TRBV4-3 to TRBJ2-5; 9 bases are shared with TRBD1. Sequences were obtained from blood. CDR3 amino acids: CASSQGDRVEKETQYF. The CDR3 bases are TGCGCCAGCAGCCAAGGGGACAGGGTAGAAAAAGAGACCCAGTACTTC.